These T cell receptor beta chains were read from a single sample in a study of blood T cells in healthy people across ages. A single record per CDR3 protein comes from TCRdb applying MiXCR to the 5' RACE reads. The sample lists hundreds of thousands of distinct CDR3 sequences; more than 40% were seen once. Sequencing was done on a sample of blood. The receptors come from a man between 60 and 75 years old in good health. Each CDR3 is given with its conserved first and last residue. D genes are given only for firm matches. Clone size is not always given. Where it is, it says once, few, many or a class for expanded clones.

cdr3_nt: TGTGCCAGTTGGGTCGACAGAACGAACACTGAAGCTTTCTTT
cdr3_aa: CASWVDRTNTEAFF
j_call: TRBJ1-1
clone_size: -
v_call: TRBV19
d_call: -

cdr3_nt: TGTGCCAGCGGGGGGAACAACCAAGAGACCCAGTACTTC
cdr3_aa: CASGGNNQETQYF
j_call: TRBJ2-5
clone_size: -
v_call: TRBV6-2/TRBV6-3
d_call: -

cdr3_nt: TGTGCCAGCAGCCAAGCAGCTTATGGCTACACCTTC
cdr3_aa: CASSQAAYGYTF
j_call: TRBJ1-2
clone_size: few
v_call: TRBV14
d_call: -

cdr3_nt: TGTGCCAGCAGCTTATTCCCCCCGGGACGAGCGGGGATGTACCAAGAGACCCAGTACTTC
cdr3_aa: CASSLFPPGRAGMYQETQYF
j_call: TRBJ2-5
clone_size: once
v_call: TRBV5-5
d_call: TRBD2

cdr3_nt: TGTGCCAGCATCCGGGGGGAAGAGACCCAGTACTTC
cdr3_aa: CASIRGEETQYF
j_call: TRBJ2-5
clone_size: once
v_call: TRBV2
d_call: TRBD2

cdr3_nt: TGTGCCAGCAGCCCTGACCTGGCGTCGGAGACCCAGTACTTC
cdr3_aa: CASSPDLASETQYF
j_call: TRBJ2-5
clone_size: few
v_call: TRBV7-9
d_call: -

cdr3_nt: TGTGCCAGCAGCACCTCCTTGGGGGGCGAGCAGTACTTC
cdr3_aa: CASSTSLGGEQYF
j_call: TRBJ2-7
clone_size: -
v_call: TRBV7-9
d_call: -

cdr3_nt: TGTGCCTCAGGAAGGGCGGGTATCAAAGCTGAAGCTTTCTTT
cdr3_aa: CASGRAGIKAEAFF
j_call: TRBJ1-1
clone_size: few
v_call: TRBV27
d_call: -

cdr3_nt: TGTGCCAGCAGCTTAACGGGGGAGGGTGCCGTCCTGACTTTC
cdr3_aa: CASSLTGEGAVLTF
j_call: TRBJ2-6
clone_size: few
v_call: TRBV7-3
d_call: TRBD2

cdr3_nt: TGTGCCAGCAGTCCTAAGACCGTGTACGAGCAGTACTTC
cdr3_aa: CASSPKTVYEQYF
j_call: TRBJ2-7
clone_size: many
v_call: TRBV12-3/TRBV12-4
d_call: -

cdr3_nt: TGTGCCAGCAGTTACTCGGGACAGGGTGGAGACTCTGGGGCCAACGTCCTGACTTTC
cdr3_aa: CASSYSGQGGDSGANVLTF
j_call: TRBJ2-6
clone_size: -
v_call: TRBV6-5
d_call: TRBD1

cdr3_nt: TGCAGTGCTAGAGCCCCGAGACAGGGGGTAAACCACGAGCAGTACTTC
cdr3_aa: CSARAPRQGVNHEQYF
j_call: TRBJ2-7
clone_size: -
v_call: TRBV20-1
d_call: TRBD1

cdr3_nt: TGCAGCGGGGCAGAGGGATCGTACGAGCAGTACTTC
cdr3_aa: CSGAEGSYEQYF
j_call: TRBJ2-7
clone_size: many
v_call: TRBV29-1
d_call: -

cdr3_nt: TGTGCCAGCAGCCAACGGACGCTGAACACTGAAGCTTTCTTT
cdr3_aa: CASSQRTLNTEAFF
j_call: TRBJ1-1
clone_size: -
v_call: TRBV14
d_call: -

cdr3_nt: TGTGCCAGCAGATTACCCGGGACAGGGGGGGTTGTCAGTAGGACCCAGTACTTC
cdr3_aa: CASRLPGTGGVVSRTQYF
j_call: TRBJ2-5
clone_size: -
v_call: TRBV5-5
d_call: TRBD1

cdr3_nt: TGTGCCAGCAGCGTAGTTCAGGGGGGATACACTGAAGCTTTCTTT
cdr3_aa: CASSVVQGGYTEAFF
j_call: TRBJ1-1
clone_size: -
v_call: TRBV9
d_call: TRBD1

cdr3_nt: TGTGCCTTATTAACAGGGGAAGACTATGGCTACACCTTC
cdr3_aa: CALLTGEDYGYTF
j_call: TRBJ1-2
clone_size: -
v_call: TRBV30
d_call: TRBD1

cdr3_nt: TGTGCCAGCAGCCAAAACATTTTCAATTCACCCCTCCACTTT
cdr3_aa: CASSQNIFNSPLHF
j_call: TRBJ1-6
clone_size: -
v_call: TRBV14
d_call: -

cdr3_nt: TGTGCCAGCAGTGAAGTGACTAACTACGAGCAGTACTTC
cdr3_aa: CASSEVTNYEQYF
j_call: TRBJ2-7
clone_size: -
v_call: TRBV2
d_call: -

cdr3_nt: TGTGCCACCAGCCTTCTAGCGGTGAGCTCCTACGAGCAGTACTTC
cdr3_aa: CATSLLAVSSYEQYF
j_call: TRBJ2-7
clone_size: -
v_call: TRBV15
d_call: TRBD2

cdr3_nt: TGTGCCAGCAGACAGGGGAACACTGAAGCTTTCTTT
cdr3_aa: CASRQGNTEAFF
j_call: TRBJ1-1
clone_size: -
v_call: TRBV12-3/TRBV12-4
d_call: -

cdr3_nt: TGTGCCAGCAGCGTCTTGGGACACTCCTTCGGGGGCACTGAAGCTTTCTTT
cdr3_aa: CASSVLGHSFGGTEAFF
j_call: TRBJ1-1
clone_size: -
v_call: TRBV9
d_call: -

cdr3_nt: TGCAGTGCTAGATCCTCCCTTGGCAGGGATCCCAGTAACTATGGCTACACCTTC
cdr3_aa: CSARSSLGRDPSNYGYTF
j_call: TRBJ1-2
clone_size: few
v_call: TRBV20-1
d_call: -

cdr3_nt: TGCAGTGCCCCCGGGGCGGGGGGGTACAATGAGCAGTTCTTC
cdr3_aa: CSAPGAGGYNEQFF
j_call: TRBJ2-1
clone_size: -
v_call: TRBV20-1
d_call: TRBD2

cdr3_nt: TGTGCCAGCAGCCAAGGTTCACGAGGGTCCTACGAGCAGTACTTC
cdr3_aa: CASSQGSRGSYEQYF
j_call: TRBJ2-7
clone_size: -
v_call: TRBV3-1
d_call: -

cdr3_nt: TGTGCCTGGAGTCGAGATCTGGAACTCAGCGGGCTATACGAGCAGTACTTC
cdr3_aa: CAWSRDLELSGLYEQYF
j_call: TRBJ2-7
clone_size: -
v_call: TRBV30
d_call: -

cdr3_nt: TGTGCCAGCAGCTCGCCCACTACAGAGAGCAATCAGCCCCAGCATTTT
cdr3_aa: CASSSPTTESNQPQHF
j_call: TRBJ1-5
clone_size: -
v_call: TRBV7-3
d_call: -

cdr3_nt: TGCAGCGTTGAACGTTCCGTATATGAGCAGTTCTTC
cdr3_aa: CSVERSVYEQFF
j_call: TRBJ2-1
clone_size: many
v_call: TRBV29-1
d_call: -

cdr3_nt: TGCGCCAGCAGCACAAGCATGGGGGGGGGCTACAATGAGCAGTTCTTC
cdr3_aa: CASSTSMGGGYNEQFF
j_call: TRBJ2-1
clone_size: -
v_call: TRBV5-1
d_call: TRBD2

cdr3_nt: TGCGCCAGCAGCCCTGGGGGGGGGACAGGCTCAAGGGACGAGCAGTACTTC
cdr3_aa: CASSPGGGTGSRDEQYF
j_call: TRBJ2-7
clone_size: -
v_call: TRBV4-1
d_call: -

cdr3_nt: TGCGCCAGCAGCTTTGAAGGGGGGGCTGGCACCGGGGAGCTGTTTTTT
cdr3_aa: CASSFEGGAGTGELFF
j_call: TRBJ2-2
clone_size: -
v_call: TRBV5-1
d_call: -

cdr3_nt: TGTGCCAGCAGCATAACATACAAGGGGGATACGCAGTATTTT
cdr3_aa: CASSITYKGDTQYF
j_call: TRBJ2-3
clone_size: few
v_call: TRBV7-2
d_call: -

cdr3_nt: TGTGCCAGCAGCCAAAGCGGGAGTAGGCTTTTGGATGAGCAGTACTTC
cdr3_aa: CASSQSGSRLLDEQYF
j_call: TRBJ2-5
clone_size: -
v_call: TRBV13
d_call: TRBD2

cdr3_nt: TGCGCCAGCAGCCCGTTTGAGCGGGAAGAGACCCAGTACTTC
cdr3_aa: CASSPFEREETQYF
j_call: TRBJ2-5
clone_size: few
v_call: TRBV4-1
d_call: -

cdr3_nt: TGCAGTGCGTGGACAGCCGGAGGAACCTACGAGCAGTACTTC
cdr3_aa: CSAWTAGGTYEQYF
j_call: TRBJ2-7
clone_size: -
v_call: TRBV20-1
d_call: -

cdr3_nt: TGTGCCAGCAGTGCAATGGGGAGGGACCAAGAGACCCAGTACTTC
cdr3_aa: CASSAMGRDQETQYF
j_call: TRBJ2-5
clone_size: few
v_call: TRBV2
d_call: TRBD2

cdr3_nt: TGCAGTGCTAGAATAGCGGGGGGGTGGTACAATGAGCAGTTCTTC
cdr3_aa: CSARIAGGWYNEQFF
j_call: TRBJ2-1
clone_size: -
v_call: TRBV20-1
d_call: TRBD2

cdr3_nt: TGCGCCAGCAGCGTGGGACAGAGGAGCTTCGATGGCTACACCTTC
cdr3_aa: CASSVGQRSFDGYTF
j_call: TRBJ1-2
clone_size: few
v_call: TRBV5-1
d_call: TRBD1

cdr3_nt: TGTGCCAGCAAGCGGGACCCCGGTCAAGAGACCCAGTACTTC
cdr3_aa: CASKRDPGQETQYF
j_call: TRBJ2-5
clone_size: -
v_call: TRBV6-2/TRBV6-3
d_call: TRBD2

cdr3_nt: TGCAGTGCTAACATACTAGCGGGGGCCTTACCCTACAATGAGCAGTTCTTC
cdr3_aa: CSANILAGALPYNEQFF
j_call: TRBJ2-1
clone_size: -
v_call: TRBV20-1
d_call: TRBD2

cdr3_nt: TGTGCCAGCAGTCCCTGGGGGGGCGGGGAGACCCAGTACTTC
cdr3_aa: CASSPWGGGETQYF
j_call: TRBJ2-5
clone_size: few
v_call: TRBV12-3/TRBV12-4
d_call: -

cdr3_nt: TGCGCCAGCAGCTTGGCCAAGACAGGAAATGAAAAACTGTTTTTT
cdr3_aa: CASSLAKTGNEKLFF
j_call: TRBJ1-4
clone_size: few
v_call: TRBV5-1
d_call: -

cdr3_nt: TGTGCCAGCAGTGAGAACAGGGGTTCCTACGAGCAGTACTTC
cdr3_aa: CASSENRGSYEQYF
j_call: TRBJ2-7
clone_size: -
v_call: TRBV28
d_call: TRBD1

cdr3_nt: TGTGCCAGCAGCTTAGTGCTGGCGGGGACGGCCGAGCAGTACTTC
cdr3_aa: CASSLVLAGTAEQYF
j_call: TRBJ2-7
clone_size: -
v_call: TRBV7-9
d_call: -

cdr3_nt: TGCAGCGTCCAACACGGGTATAATTCACCCCTCCACTTT
cdr3_aa: CSVQHGYNSPLHF
j_call: TRBJ1-6
clone_size: -
v_call: TRBV29-1
d_call: -

cdr3_nt: TGTGCCAGCAGTCGACAGGGTGGGTGGAATGAGCAGTTCTTC
cdr3_aa: CASSRQGGWNEQFF
j_call: TRBJ2-1
clone_size: few
v_call: TRBV2
d_call: TRBD1

cdr3_nt: TGCGCCAGCAGTGACTCGGGACGGGGACACAATGAGCAGTTCTTC
cdr3_aa: CASSDSGRGHNEQFF
j_call: TRBJ2-1
clone_size: few
v_call: TRBV10-1
d_call: -

cdr3_nt: TGCAGTGCTCCGGGACCCAATGAAAAACTGTTTTTT
cdr3_aa: CSAPGPNEKLFF
j_call: TRBJ1-4
clone_size: -
v_call: TRBV20-1
d_call: -

cdr3_nt: TGCAGTGCTAGGTTGGGGACGGGTGAAAAACTGTTTTTT
cdr3_aa: CSARLGTGEKLFF
j_call: TRBJ1-4
clone_size: -
v_call: TRBV20-1
d_call: -

cdr3_nt: TGCGCCAGCAGCTTGGCGGCCTCTAGACCCACAGATACGCAGTATTTT
cdr3_aa: CASSLAASRPTDTQYF
j_call: TRBJ2-3
clone_size: -
v_call: TRBV5-1
d_call: -